This entry lists 6 T cell receptor beta chains sequenced from one sample in a study of blood T cells in healthy people across ages. Through a sample-barcoded 5' primer and a J-beta primer mix, a second PCR was run for roughly 6 to 11 cycles. TCRdb reanalysed the 5' RACE reads using MiXCR and keeps one entry per CDR3 protein. This sample has fewer than 1,000,000 distinct CDR3 sequences, with 46% found just once. Sequences were obtained from blood. These receptors all stem from a man older than 75 in good health.

This chain joins TRBV7-9 and TRBJ2-1; 11 nucleotides align to TRBD2. The CDR3 loop spans 15 amino acids. From germline, CDR1 is SEHNR and CDR2 FQNEAQ (reference sequence). The trim removed 6 bases at V and 7 bases at J, leaving 8 bases unmatched. The CDR3 DNA is TGTGCCAGCAGGGCCGGGACTAGCGGAGAGAATGAGCAGTTCTTC. Amino acid sequence: CASRAGTSGENEQFF.

This clonotype was seen only a few times. The chain links TRBV28 to TRBJ2-2, with no clear D. CDR1 and CDR2 (germline): MDHEN, SYDVKM. The CDR3 consists of 16 residues. The V end lost 1 base, the J end lost 2 bases, and 11 bases lay between the germline ends. In DNA, the CDR3 is TGTGCCAGCAGTTTATTTGGCGGACGCAACACCGGGGAGCTGTTTTTT. This translates into CASSLFGGRNTGELFF.

The chain combines TRBV21-1 with TRBJ1-1; the D call TRBD1 from the table was never checked on the DNA. TRBV21-1 is termed a pseudogene. The CDR3 has 17 amino acids. CDR3 sequence: CASTLGQGETKNTEAFF. CDR3 DNA sequence: TGTGCCAGCACCCTCGGGCAGGGAGAAACTAAGAACACTGAAGCTTTCTTT.

The count of this clonotype is one. The chain couples TRBV5-5 to TRBJ2-5; a possible D gene is TRBD2 (5 bases). This CDR3 is built from 16 residues. Germline CDR1 is SGHKS and CDR2 is YYEKEE (reference sequence). The V end was cut by 2 bases, the J end by 4 bases, with 18 bases between. This CDR3 is CASSLLPRPGLETQYF. CDR3 DNA: TGTGCCAGCAGCTTACTCCCCCGGCCCGGACTAGAGACCCAGTACTTC.

Turning to this clonotype: The junction differs from germline at one of its ends, possibly a read error. The rearrangement links TRBV5-1 to TRBJ2-1; TRBD2 matches 9 bases. The CDR3 is made up of 13 amino acids. Germline values: CDR1 SGHRS, CDR2 YFSETQ. The CDR3 sequence is CVSSLAGGQEQFF. DNA for the CDR3: TGCGTCAGCAGCTTGGCGGGAGGGCAGGAGCAGTTCTTC.

This clonotype has just a few counts. The chain combines TRBV9 with TRBJ2-1, with D maybe TRBD2 (5 bases). This CDR3 spans 12 amino acids. Germline V gene sequence: CDR1 SGDLS, CDR2 YYNGEE. V gave up 0 bases and J gave up 9 bases, with 7 bases separating them. CDR3: CASSVVEGEQFF. DNA of the CDR3: TGTGCCAGCAGCGTAGTTGAGGGTGAGCAGTTCTTC. The full variable domain, its missing parts supplied by reference TRBV9 and TRBJ2-1, is DSGVTQTPKHLITATGQRVTLRCSPRSGDLSVYWYQQSLDQGLQFLIQYYNGEERAKGNILERFSAQQFPDLHSELNLSSLELGDSALYFCASSVVEGEQFFGPGTRLTVL.